The present T cell receptor (beta chain) was sequenced within a study of cytomegalovirus exposure and HLA in healthy donors. Study findings and constraints: Later, an analysis found that common viral pathogens appeared to be linked with several of the most significant clusters. Cytomegalovirus status, reportedly, was diagnosed with high specificity and sensitivity by the classifier.

After removal of 4 bases from V and 7 bases from J, the junction contained 5 bases not matched to a gene. Germline CDR1 WNHNN, CDR2 SYGVQD (reference sequence). The CDR3 is 13 amino acids. Note on this clone: Its antigen is still unknown.

The PCR had 60 Vbeta and 13 Jbeta primers. Assay: immunoSEQ multiplex PCR; the TCRdb copy retains only in-frame clones and omits some. The table has some 95,000 clones, more than 60% seen once. The source material was PBMCs. The rearrangement links TRBV10-1 to TRBJ1-1; TRBD1 agrees at 8 bases. This clonotype was obtained from a middle-aged man in good health and CMV-seropositive. CDR3 loop: CASSVWTGHEAFF. In DNA, the CDR3 is TGCGCCAGCAGTGTGTGGACAGGGCATGAAGCTTTCTTT.